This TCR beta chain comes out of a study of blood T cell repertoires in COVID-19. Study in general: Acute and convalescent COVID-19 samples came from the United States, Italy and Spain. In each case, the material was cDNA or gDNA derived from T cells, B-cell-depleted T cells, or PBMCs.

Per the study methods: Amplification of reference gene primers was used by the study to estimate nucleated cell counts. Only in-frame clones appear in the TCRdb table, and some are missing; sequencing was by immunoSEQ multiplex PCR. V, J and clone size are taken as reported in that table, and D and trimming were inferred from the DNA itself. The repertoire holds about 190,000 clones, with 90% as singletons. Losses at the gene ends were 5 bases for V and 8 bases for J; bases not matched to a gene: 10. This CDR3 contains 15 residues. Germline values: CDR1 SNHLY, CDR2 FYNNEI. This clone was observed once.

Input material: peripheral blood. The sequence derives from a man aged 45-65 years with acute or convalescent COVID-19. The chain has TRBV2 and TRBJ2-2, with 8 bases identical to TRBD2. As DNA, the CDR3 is TGTGCCAGCAGTTCCAGCGGGAGTTTAATGGGGGAGCTGTTTTTT. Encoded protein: CASSSSGSLMGELFF. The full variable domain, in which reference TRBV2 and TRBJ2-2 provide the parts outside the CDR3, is EPEVTQTPSHQVTQMGQEVILRCVPISNHLYFYWYRQILGQKVEFLVSFYNNEISEKSEIFDDQFSVERPDGSNFTLKIRSTKLEDSAMYFCASSSSGSLMGELFFGEGSRLTVL.